The rows below give T cell receptor beta chains drawn from one sample of a study of cytomegalovirus exposure and HLA in healthy donors. The protocol was immunoSEQ multiplex PCR, while the TCRdb copy is restricted to in-frame clones and leaves out a portion. This table has 150,000 to 200,000 clones, around 80% appearing once. The sample was PBMCs. Source of these receptors: a man aged 35-49 years in good health and CMV-seronegative. Both conserved end residues are part of each CDR3. The order of the fields is D gene, CDR3 length, clone size, V gene, J gene, CDR3 DNA, CDR3 protein. The D gene is left open where the match is weak. Part of the rows lack a size; the others show once, few, many or a class for expanded clones.

D gene: TRBD2
CDR3 length: 14
clone size: .
V gene: TRBV2
J gene: TRBJ2-5
CDR3 DNA: TGTGCCAGCAGAAGGGTAGCGGGAGGGCGGGAGCAGTACTTC
CDR3 protein: CASRRVAGGREQYF

D gene: TRBD1
CDR3 length: 14
clone size: .
V gene: TRBV5-1
J gene: TRBJ2-5
CDR3 DNA: TGCGCCAGCAGCCCGGGCGGGACAGGTGGGACCCAGTACTTC
CDR3 protein: CASSPGGTGGTQYF

D gene: TRBD1
CDR3 length: 15
clone size: .
V gene: TRBV5-4
J gene: TRBJ1-4
CDR3 DNA: TGTGCCAGCAGCTCCCCGGGACAGACTAATGAAAAACTGTTTTTT
CDR3 protein: CASSSPGQTNEKLFF

D gene: .
CDR3 length: 13
clone size: few
V gene: TRBV11-2
J gene: TRBJ2-5
CDR3 DNA: TGTGCCAGCAGCTTAGGGGAGAAAGAGACCCAGTACTTC
CDR3 protein: CASSLGEKETQYF

D gene: .
CDR3 length: 15
clone size: .
V gene: TRBV13
J gene: TRBJ1-4
CDR3 DNA: TGTGCCAGCAGCCCCGGGGGAGCAACTAATGAAAAACTGTTTTTT
CDR3 protein: CASSPGGATNEKLFF

D gene: .
CDR3 length: 15
clone size: .
V gene: TRBV4-3
J gene: TRBJ2-2
CDR3 DNA: TGCGCCAGCAGCCGGGACACCGCGAACACCGGGGAGCTGTTTTTT
CDR3 protein: CASSRDTANTGELFF

D gene: .
CDR3 length: 13
clone size: .
V gene: TRBV7-9
J gene: TRBJ2-5
CDR3 DNA: TGTGCCAGCAGCTTCTCTGGACGCGGGGAGCAGTACTTC
CDR3 protein: CASSFSGRGEQYF

D gene: .
CDR3 length: 15
clone size: .
V gene: TRBV27
J gene: TRBJ2-1
CDR3 DNA: TGTGCCAGCAGAGTCAGGCGCAGCTCCTACAATGAGCAGTTCTTC
CDR3 protein: CASRVRRSSYNEQFF

D gene: TRBD2
CDR3 length: 16
clone size: .
V gene: TRBV5-1
J gene: TRBJ2-2
CDR3 DNA: TGCGCCAGCAGCCCCCTAGCGGGAGGGAACACCGGGGAGCTGTTTTTT
CDR3 protein: CASSPLAGGNTGELFF

D gene: TRBD1
CDR3 length: 14
clone size: .
V gene: TRBV9
J gene: TRBJ2-3
CDR3 DNA: TGTGCCAGCAGCACCGGACAGGGGCCAGATACGCAGTATTTT
CDR3 protein: CASSTGQGPDTQYF

D gene: .
CDR3 length: 17
clone size: .
V gene: TRBV7-2
J gene: TRBJ2-7
CDR3 DNA: TGTGCCAGCAGCTTAGGTTTTAGGGCAGGGAACTCCTACGAGCAGTACTTC
CDR3 protein: CASSLGFRAGNSYEQYF

D gene: .
CDR3 length: 14
clone size: .
V gene: TRBV19
J gene: TRBJ2-3
CDR3 DNA: TGTGCCAGTAGGATGACTGCTAGCACAGATACGCAGTATTTT
CDR3 protein: CASRMTASTDTQYF

D gene: TRBD1
CDR3 length: 16
clone size: .
V gene: TRBV11-2
J gene: TRBJ1-2
CDR3 DNA: TGTGCCAGCAGCTTAGCACCGACAGGGGGCGGCTATGGCTACACCTTC
CDR3 protein: CASSLAPTGGGYGYTF

D gene: .
CDR3 length: 14
clone size: .
V gene: TRBV4-3
J gene: TRBJ2-7
CDR3 DNA: TGCGCCAGCAGCCTAAGTTTAGGCAGGGTCGAGCAGTACTTC
CDR3 protein: CASSLSLGRVEQYF

D gene: TRBD1
CDR3 length: 14
clone size: .
V gene: TRBV19
J gene: TRBJ2-7
CDR3 DNA: TGTGCCAGTAGTTCCGGGACAGACATTTACGAGCAGTACTTC
CDR3 protein: CASSSGTDIYEQYF

D gene: .
CDR3 length: 15
clone size: .
V gene: TRBV4-3
J gene: TRBJ2-7
CDR3 DNA: TGCGCCAGCAGCCAAGCTAGGACGGGATCCTACGAGCAGTACTTC
CDR3 protein: CASSQARTGSYEQYF

D gene: .
CDR3 length: 16
clone size: once
V gene: TRBV25-1
J gene: TRBJ2-5
CDR3 DNA: TGTGCCAGCAGTGTAAGTGGGGGCTCGTACCAAGAGACCCAGTACTTC
CDR3 protein: CASSVSGGSYQETQYF

D gene: TRBD2
CDR3 length: 14
clone size: .
V gene: TRBV18
J gene: TRBJ2-7
CDR3 DNA: TGTGCCAGCTCACCTCGGGAGGACGAGTACGAGCAGTACTTC
CDR3 protein: CASSPREDEYEQYF

D gene: .
CDR3 length: 12
clone size: .
V gene: TRBV2
J gene: TRBJ2-2
CDR3 DNA: TGTGCCAGCAGGTCCGACACCGGGGAGCTGTTTTTT
CDR3 protein: CASRSDTGELFF

D gene: .
CDR3 length: 13
clone size: .
V gene: TRBV7-2
J gene: TRBJ1-2
CDR3 DNA: TGTGCCAGCAGCTTTTTGTCGGTTAGTGGCTACACCTTC
CDR3 protein: CASSFLSVSGYTF

D gene: TRBD1
CDR3 length: 13
clone size: .
V gene: TRBV10-3
J gene: TRBJ1-1
CDR3 DNA: TGTGCCATAAGAGACAGGGTTGACACTGAAGCTTTCTTT
CDR3 protein: CAIRDRVDTEAFF

D gene: TRBD1
CDR3 length: 14
clone size: few
V gene: TRBV5-1
J gene: TRBJ1-1
CDR3 DNA: TGCGCCAGCAGCCGAGGCGGGACAGAGACTGAAGCTTTCTTT
CDR3 protein: CASSRGGTETEAFF

D gene: .
CDR3 length: 14
clone size: .
V gene: TRBV2
J gene: TRBJ2-3
CDR3 DNA: TGTGCCAGCGGTCAGGGCCGATTCACAGATACGCAGTATTTT
CDR3 protein: CASGQGRFTDTQYF

D gene: .
CDR3 length: 12
clone size: once
V gene: TRBV10-1
J gene: TRBJ2-7
CDR3 DNA: TGCGCCAGCAATCTGCAGGGCTACGAGCAGTACTTC
CDR3 protein: CASNLQGYEQYF

D gene: .
CDR3 length: 11
clone size: .
V gene: TRBV7-9
J gene: TRBJ1-1
CDR3 DNA: TGTGCCAGCATCAGGGTCGCTGAAGCTTTCTTT
CDR3 protein: CASIRVAEAFF

D gene: TRBD2
CDR3 length: 15
clone size: .
V gene: TRBV7-7
J gene: TRBJ2-5
CDR3 DNA: TGTGCCAGCAGCTTACGGGGGGGGTCGGTAGAGACCCAGTACTTC
CDR3 protein: CASSLRGGSVETQYF

D gene: .
CDR3 length: 15
clone size: .
V gene: TRBV7-2
J gene: TRBJ2-2
CDR3 DNA: TGTGCCAGCAGCTTGCGCTTGGGGGCCACCGGGGAGCTGTTTTTT
CDR3 protein: CASSLRLGATGELFF

D gene: .
CDR3 length: 14
clone size: .
V gene: TRBV29-1
J gene: TRBJ2-7
CDR3 DNA: TGCAGCGTTGTATTGCAGACGGAGTTGGGGCAGCAGTACTTC
CDR3 protein: CSVVLQTELGQQYF

D gene: .
CDR3 length: 15
clone size: .
V gene: TRBV9
J gene: TRBJ1-4
CDR3 DNA: TGTGCCAGCAGCCCCCACAGAACAACTAATGAAAAACTGTTTTTT
CDR3 protein: CASSPHRTTNEKLFF

D gene: TRBD1
CDR3 length: 15
clone size: .
V gene: TRBV7-2
J gene: TRBJ2-1
CDR3 DNA: TGTGCCACTCACCCGGGACAGGGTATCTACAATGAGCAGTTCTTC
CDR3 protein: CATHPGQGIYNEQFF

D gene: .
CDR3 length: 13
clone size: once
V gene: TRBV27
J gene: TRBJ1-1
CDR3 DNA: TGTGCCAGCAGGTCAAGCATGAACACTGAAGCTTTCTTT
CDR3 protein: CASRSSMNTEAFF